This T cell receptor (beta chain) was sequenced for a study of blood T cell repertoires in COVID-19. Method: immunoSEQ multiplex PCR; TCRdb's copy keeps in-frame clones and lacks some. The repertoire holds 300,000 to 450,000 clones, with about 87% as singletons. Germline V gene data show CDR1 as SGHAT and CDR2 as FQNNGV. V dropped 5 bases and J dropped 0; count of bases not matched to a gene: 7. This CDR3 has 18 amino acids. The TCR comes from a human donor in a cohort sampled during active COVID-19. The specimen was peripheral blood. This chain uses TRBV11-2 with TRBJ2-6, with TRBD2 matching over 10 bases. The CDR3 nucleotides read TGTGCCAGCAGCCCGAGGACTAGCGGCCTCTCTGGGGCCAACGTCCTGACTTTC. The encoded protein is CASSPRTSGLSGANVLTF.